These T cell receptor beta chains were read from a single sample in a study of blood T cell repertoires in COVID-19. TCRdb's copy holds only in-frame clones and misses some; the assay was immunoSEQ multiplex PCR. The sample carries about 240,000 clones, 75% to 85% recorded once. Sequenced input: peripheral blood. Every receptor here comes from a man in his fifties with COVID-19, enrolled during active disease. The CDR3 runs from the conserved cysteine through the conserved F or W. The order of the fields is V gene, J gene, CDR3 protein.

V gene: TRBV27
J gene: TRBJ1-1
CDR3 protein: CASSFTTSTGGTEAFF

V gene: TRBV3-1/TRBV3-2
J gene: TRBJ1-4
CDR3 protein: CASSHPGGANEKLFF

V gene: TRBV2
J gene: TRBJ2-7
CDR3 protein: CASSKGRGQGPSYEQYF

V gene: TRBV5-5
J gene: TRBJ2-1
CDR3 protein: CASSPDRGRVGGGNEQFF

V gene: TRBV19
J gene: TRBJ2-7
CDR3 protein: CASSIGGGTSYEQYF

V gene: TRBV6-5
J gene: TRBJ1-1
CDR3 protein: CASSYGEESTEAFF

V gene: TRBV5-1
J gene: TRBJ1-4
CDR3 protein: CASSSGQGVGTNEKLFF

V gene: TRBV7-9
J gene: TRBJ2-1
CDR3 protein: CASSPRGGGQNEQFF

V gene: TRBV6-5
J gene: TRBJ1-5
CDR3 protein: CASIEQANQPQHF

V gene: TRBV7-3
J gene: TRBJ2-2
CDR3 protein: CASSLTGGASAGELFF

V gene: TRBV7-3
J gene: TRBJ2-7
CDR3 protein: CASSTRTGGLYEQYF